A selection of T cell receptor beta chains follows, all from one sample in a study of vaccination and CD4 T cells after COVID-19. In TCRdb, the PCR reads were re-called with MiXCR into one record per CDR3 protein. The sample carries some 16,000 distinct CDR3 sequences, about 44% recorded once. Their target antigens are unknown. The sample comprised CD4+ T cells from blood, cultured in vitro. Receptors originate from a human donor who had recovered from COVID-19. Both conserved end residues are part of each CDR3. Fields, in order: CDR3 length, D gene, J gene, V gene, CDR3 protein. D genes are given only for firm matches.

CDR3 length: 17
D gene: .
J gene: TRBJ2-7
V gene: TRBV21-1
CDR3 protein: CASSKATGGQESYEQYF

CDR3 length: 14
D gene: TRBD2
J gene: TRBJ2-4
V gene: TRBV20-1
CDR3 protein: CSAIAGAAKNIQYF

CDR3 length: 15
D gene: .
J gene: TRBJ2-3
V gene: TRBV9
CDR3 protein: CASSVVWQGRDTQYF

CDR3 length: 15
D gene: .
J gene: TRBJ1-2
V gene: TRBV18
CDR3 protein: CASSPGFRGGYGYTF

CDR3 length: 15
D gene: TRBD1
J gene: TRBJ2-3
V gene: TRBV2
CDR3 protein: CASSEPGGQVNTQYF

CDR3 length: 13
D gene: TRBD1
J gene: TRBJ2-4
V gene: TRBV19
CDR3 protein: CASRRGGQDIQYF

CDR3 length: 18
D gene: TRBD2
J gene: TRBJ2-1
V gene: TRBV4-1
CDR3 protein: CASSTLGREKVLSNEQFF

CDR3 length: 15
D gene: TRBD1
J gene: TRBJ2-3
V gene: TRBV11-3
CDR3 protein: CASSAGQGGTDTQYF

CDR3 length: 14
D gene: .
J gene: TRBJ1-4
V gene: TRBV6-1
CDR3 protein: CASSRGTWGEKLFF

CDR3 length: 12
D gene: .
J gene: TRBJ2-2
V gene: TRBV6-1
CDR3 protein: CASTRGTGELFF

CDR3 length: 15
D gene: .
J gene: TRBJ1-5
V gene: TRBV10-3
CDR3 protein: CAISESMAGNQPQHF

CDR3 length: 18
D gene: .
J gene: TRBJ2-6
V gene: TRBV21-1
CDR3 protein: CASSPGQGNLSGANVLTF

CDR3 length: 15
D gene: .
J gene: TRBJ1-5
V gene: TRBV15
CDR3 protein: CATSRDLGSYQPQHF

CDR3 length: 14
D gene: TRBD1
J gene: TRBJ1-6
V gene: TRBV6-1
CDR3 protein: CASSGDRGNSPLHF

CDR3 length: 17
D gene: TRBD2
J gene: TRBJ2-5
V gene: TRBV6-1
CDR3 protein: CASSGAWWGGPQETQYF

CDR3 length: 17
D gene: TRBD2
J gene: TRBJ2-3
V gene: TRBV5-4
CDR3 protein: CASSLGTSGRITDTQYF

CDR3 length: 14
D gene: .
J gene: TRBJ2-2
V gene: TRBV20-1
CDR3 protein: CSARGYTNTGELFF

CDR3 length: 15
D gene: .
J gene: TRBJ2-7
V gene: TRBV3-1
CDR3 protein: CASSQGHSIIYEQYF

CDR3 length: 15
D gene: .
J gene: TRBJ1-5
V gene: TRBV12-3/TRBV12-4
CDR3 protein: CASRKQSYSNQPQHF

CDR3 length: 13
D gene: .
J gene: TRBJ2-2
V gene: TRBV6-4
CDR3 protein: CASSDRDTGELFF

CDR3 length: 15
D gene: TRBD1
J gene: TRBJ1-2
V gene: TRBV4-1
CDR3 protein: CASRDRQGPTYGYTF

CDR3 length: 18
D gene: TRBD2
J gene: TRBJ2-5
V gene: TRBV10-3
CDR3 protein: CAISVGTMGTSGKETQYF

CDR3 length: 13
D gene: .
J gene: TRBJ2-5
V gene: TRBV10-1
CDR3 protein: CASSESGSPARYF